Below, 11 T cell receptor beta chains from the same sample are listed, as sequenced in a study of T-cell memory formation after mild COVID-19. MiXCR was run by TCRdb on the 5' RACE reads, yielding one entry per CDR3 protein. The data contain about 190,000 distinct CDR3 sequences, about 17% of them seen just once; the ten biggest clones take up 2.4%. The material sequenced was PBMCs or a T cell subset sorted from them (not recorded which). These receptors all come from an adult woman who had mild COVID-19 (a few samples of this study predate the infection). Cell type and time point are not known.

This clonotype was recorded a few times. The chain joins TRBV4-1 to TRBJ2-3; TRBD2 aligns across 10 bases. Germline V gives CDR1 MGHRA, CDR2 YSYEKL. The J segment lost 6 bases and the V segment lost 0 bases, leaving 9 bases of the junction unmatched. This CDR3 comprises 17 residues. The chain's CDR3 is CASSQDRSSGGRDTQYF. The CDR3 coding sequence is TGCGCCAGCAGCCAAGACAGGAGTAGCGGGGGGCGGGATACGCAGTATTTT.

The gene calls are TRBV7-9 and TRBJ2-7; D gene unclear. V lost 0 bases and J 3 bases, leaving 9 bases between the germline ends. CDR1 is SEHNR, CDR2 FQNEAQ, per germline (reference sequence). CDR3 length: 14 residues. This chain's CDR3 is CASSLAPQHYEQYF. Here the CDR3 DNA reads TGTGCCAGCAGCTTAGCGCCTCAACACTACGAGCAGTACTTC. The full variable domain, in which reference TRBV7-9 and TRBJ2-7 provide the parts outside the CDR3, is DTGVSQNPRHKITKRGQNVTFRCDPISEHNRLYWYRQTLGQGPEFLTYFQNEAQLEKSRLLSDRFSAERPKGSFSTLEIQRTEQGDSAMYLCASSLAPQHYEQYFGPGTRLTVT.

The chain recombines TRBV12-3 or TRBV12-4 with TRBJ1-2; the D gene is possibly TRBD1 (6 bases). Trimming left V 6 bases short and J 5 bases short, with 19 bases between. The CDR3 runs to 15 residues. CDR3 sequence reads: CASSPGQTPPYGYTF. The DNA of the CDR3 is TGTGCCAGCAGCCCCGGACAGACGCCGCCTTATGGCTACACCTTC.

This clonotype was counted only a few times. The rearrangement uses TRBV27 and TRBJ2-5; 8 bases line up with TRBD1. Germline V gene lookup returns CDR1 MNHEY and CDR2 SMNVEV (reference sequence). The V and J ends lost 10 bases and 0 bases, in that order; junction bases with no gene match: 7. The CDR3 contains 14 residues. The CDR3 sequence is CATKPGQDQETQYF. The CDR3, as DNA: TGTGCCACCAAACCGGGACAGGACCAAGAGACCCAGTACTTC.

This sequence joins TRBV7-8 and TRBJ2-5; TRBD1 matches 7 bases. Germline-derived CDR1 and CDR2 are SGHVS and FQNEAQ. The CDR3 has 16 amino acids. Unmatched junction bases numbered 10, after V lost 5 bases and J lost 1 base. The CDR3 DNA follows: TGTGCCAGCAGCCCGCGGGCAGGGGGTTTCCAAGAGACCCAGTACTTC. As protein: CASSPRAGGFQETQYF.

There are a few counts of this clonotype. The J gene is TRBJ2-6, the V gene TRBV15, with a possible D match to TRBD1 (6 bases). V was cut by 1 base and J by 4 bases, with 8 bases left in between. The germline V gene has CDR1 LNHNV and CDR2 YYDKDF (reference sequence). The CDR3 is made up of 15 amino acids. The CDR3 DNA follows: TGTGCCACCAGCAGAGCAGGGGACGGGGCCAACGTCCTGACTTTC. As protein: CATSRAGDGANVLTF. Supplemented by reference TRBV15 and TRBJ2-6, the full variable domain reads DAMVIQNPRYQVTQFGKPVTLSCSQTLNHNVMYWYQQKSSQAPKLLFHYYDKDFNNEADTPDNFQSRRPNTSFCFLDIRSPGLGDTAMYLCATSRAGDGANVLTFGAGSRLTVL.

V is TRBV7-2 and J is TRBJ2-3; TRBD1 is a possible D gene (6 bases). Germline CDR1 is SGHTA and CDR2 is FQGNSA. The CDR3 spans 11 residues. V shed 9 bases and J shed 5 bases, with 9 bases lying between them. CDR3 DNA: TGTGCCAGAATACAGGGAGATACGCAGTATTTT. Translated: CARIQGDTQYF.

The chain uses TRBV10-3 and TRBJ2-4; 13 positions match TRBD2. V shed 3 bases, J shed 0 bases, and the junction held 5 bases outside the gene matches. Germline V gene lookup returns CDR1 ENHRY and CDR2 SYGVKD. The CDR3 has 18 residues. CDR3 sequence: CAISDPGLAGKAKNIQYF. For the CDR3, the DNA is TGTGCCATCAGTGACCCGGGACTAGCGGGAAAAGCCAAAAACATTCAGTACTTC.

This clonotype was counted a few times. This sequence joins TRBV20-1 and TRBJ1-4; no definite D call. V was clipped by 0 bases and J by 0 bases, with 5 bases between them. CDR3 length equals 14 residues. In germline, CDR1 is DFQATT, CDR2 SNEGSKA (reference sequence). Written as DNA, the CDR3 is TGCAGTGCTAGAGATAGGGCAACTAATGAAAAACTGTTTTTT. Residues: CSARDRATNEKLFF.

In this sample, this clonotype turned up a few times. The CDR3 coding sequence is TGTGCCAGCTGTAAGGGACAGGGGAGTTTGGCTGAAGCTTTCTTT. This sequence encodes CASCKGQGSLAEAFF. The genes are TRBV6-6 and TRBJ1-1; 10 bases match TRBD1. Germline CDR1 reads MNHNY; CDR2 reads SVGAGI (reference sequence). The CDR3 runs to 15 residues. V was pared by 8 bases and J by 6 bases, with 12 bases of the junction left unmatched.

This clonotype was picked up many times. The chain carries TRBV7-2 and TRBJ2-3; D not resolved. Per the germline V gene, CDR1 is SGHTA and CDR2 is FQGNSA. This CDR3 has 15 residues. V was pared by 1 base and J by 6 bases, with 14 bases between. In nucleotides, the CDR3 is TGTGCCAGCAGCTTAGTATGGCTGCCAGCCGATACGCAGTATTTT. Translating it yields CASSLVWLPADTQYF.